This TCR beta chain was sequenced in a study of T cell repertoires in cytomegalovirus infection. Study information: Carrying CMV and the relevant HLA type showed in public TCR beta signatures.

This CDR3 has 14 amino acids. Trimming took 1 base from V and 4 from J, leaving 10 bases between them. In germline, CDR1 is SGHTA, CDR2 FQGNSA. This clonotype showed up just a few times. Its target is not known. A single record per CDR3 protein comes from TCRdb applying MiXCR to the reads. The table has about 920,000 distinct CDR3 sequences, about 33% seen once. The clonotype was recovered from a human donor in good health (CMV status not recorded). Some clones in this sample may be carry-over from other donors' samples. The J gene is TRBJ1-1, the V gene TRBV7-2; tentative D call: TRBD1 (5 bases). The specimen comprised cultured CD8+ T cells from PBMCs, sampled from culture after CMV antigen stimulation. The CDR3: CASSLVVGGTEAFF. The CDR3 bases are TGTGCCAGCAGCTTAGTTGTGGGGGGCACTGAAGCTTTCTTT.